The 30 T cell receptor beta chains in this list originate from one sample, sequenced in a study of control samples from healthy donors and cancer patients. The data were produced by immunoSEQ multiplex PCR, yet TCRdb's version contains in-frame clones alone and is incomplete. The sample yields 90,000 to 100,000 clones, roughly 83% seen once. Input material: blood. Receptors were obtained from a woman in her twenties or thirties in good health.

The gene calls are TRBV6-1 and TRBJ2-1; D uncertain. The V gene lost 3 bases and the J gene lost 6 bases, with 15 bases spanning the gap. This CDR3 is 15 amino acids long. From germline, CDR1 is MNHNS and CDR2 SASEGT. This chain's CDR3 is CASSDQVNSANEQFF. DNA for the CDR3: TGTGCCAGCAGTGATCAGGTCAACTCGGCCAATGAGCAGTTCTTC.

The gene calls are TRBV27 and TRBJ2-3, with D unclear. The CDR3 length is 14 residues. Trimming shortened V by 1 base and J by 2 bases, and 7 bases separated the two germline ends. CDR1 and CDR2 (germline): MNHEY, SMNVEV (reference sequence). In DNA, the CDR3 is TGTGCCAGCAGTTTATTGAGGCACACAGATACGCAGTATTTT. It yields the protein CASSLLRHTDTQYF.

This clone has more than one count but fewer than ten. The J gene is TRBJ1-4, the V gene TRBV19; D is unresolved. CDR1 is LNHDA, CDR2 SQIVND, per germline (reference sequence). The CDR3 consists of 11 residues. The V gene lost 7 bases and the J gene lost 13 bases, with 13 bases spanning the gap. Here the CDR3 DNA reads TGTGCCAGTAATTCCGGCAGTAGACTGTTTTTT. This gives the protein CASNSGSRLFF.

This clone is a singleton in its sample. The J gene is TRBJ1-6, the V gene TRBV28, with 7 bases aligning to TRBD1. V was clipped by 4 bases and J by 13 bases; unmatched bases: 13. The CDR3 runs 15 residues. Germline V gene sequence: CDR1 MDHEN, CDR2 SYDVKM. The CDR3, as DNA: TGTGCCAGCAGTTCACCAGACAGGGATCCAGCGCCCCTCCACTTT. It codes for CASSSPDRDPAPLHF.

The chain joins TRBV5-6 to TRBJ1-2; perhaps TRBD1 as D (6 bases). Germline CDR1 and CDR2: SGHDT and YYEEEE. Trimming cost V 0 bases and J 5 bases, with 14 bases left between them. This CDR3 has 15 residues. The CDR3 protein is CASSLVPAQGYGYTF. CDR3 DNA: TGTGCCAGCAGCTTGGTTCCGGCTCAGGGGTATGGCTACACCTTC.

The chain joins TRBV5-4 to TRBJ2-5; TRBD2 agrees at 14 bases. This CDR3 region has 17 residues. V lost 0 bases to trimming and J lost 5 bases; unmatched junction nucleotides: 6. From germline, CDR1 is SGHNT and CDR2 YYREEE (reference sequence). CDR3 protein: CASSLETSGGAEETQYF. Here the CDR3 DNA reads TGTGCCAGCAGCTTGGAGACTAGCGGGGGGGCAGAGGAGACCCAGTACTTC.

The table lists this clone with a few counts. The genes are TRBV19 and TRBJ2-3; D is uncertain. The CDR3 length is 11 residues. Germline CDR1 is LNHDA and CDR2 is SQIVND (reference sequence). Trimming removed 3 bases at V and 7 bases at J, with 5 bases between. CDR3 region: CASSIGYTQYF. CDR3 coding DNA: TGTGCCAGTAGTATTGGGTATACGCAGTATTTT.

CDR3 DNA: TGCGCCAGCAGTGGGGGTGGTCGGATCAACTATGGCTACACCTTC. This encodes CASSGGGRINYGYTF. The chain combines TRBV10-1 with TRBJ1-2; no firm D call. Germline lookup yields CDR1 WNHNN and CDR2 SYGVQD (reference sequence). The CDR3 sequence is 15 residues long. V was cut by 4 bases and J by 2 bases, with 14 bases left in between.

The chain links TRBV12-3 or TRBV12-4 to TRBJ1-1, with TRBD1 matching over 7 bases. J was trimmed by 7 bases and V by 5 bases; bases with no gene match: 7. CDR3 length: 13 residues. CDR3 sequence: CASSQDRENEAFF. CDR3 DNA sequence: TGTGCCAGCAGTCAAGACAGGGAAAATGAAGCTTTCTTT.

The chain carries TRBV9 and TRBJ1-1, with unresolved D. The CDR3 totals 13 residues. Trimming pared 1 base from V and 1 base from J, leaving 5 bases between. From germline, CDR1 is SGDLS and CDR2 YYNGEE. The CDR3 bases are TGTGCCAGCAGCGTACGGGGGAACACTGAAGCTTTCTTT. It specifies CASSVRGNTEAFF. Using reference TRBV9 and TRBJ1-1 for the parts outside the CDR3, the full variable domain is DSGVTQTPKHLITATGQRVTLRCSPRSGDLSVYWYQQSLDQGLQFLIQYYNGEERAKGNILERFSAQQFPDLHSELNLSSLELGDSALYFCASSVRGNTEAFFGQGTRLTVV.

The CDR3 nucleotides read TGCAGCGTTGAAGTTTGGGGTCCGCCCACCTTC. Protein: CSVEVWGPPTF. V and J are TRBV29-1 and TRBJ1-2; no definite D call. With 1 base removed from V and 13 bases from J, the gap between germline ends came to 13 bases. The CDR3 is 11 residues long. Germline V gene lookup returns CDR1 SQVTM and CDR2 ANQGSEA.

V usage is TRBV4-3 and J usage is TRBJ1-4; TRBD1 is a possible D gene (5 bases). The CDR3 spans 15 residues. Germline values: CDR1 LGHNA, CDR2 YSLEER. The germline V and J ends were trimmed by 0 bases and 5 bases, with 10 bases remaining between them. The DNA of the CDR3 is TGCGCCAGCAGCCAAGACGGCCGGGGGAATGAAAAACTGTTTTTT. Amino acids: CASSQDGRGNEKLFF.

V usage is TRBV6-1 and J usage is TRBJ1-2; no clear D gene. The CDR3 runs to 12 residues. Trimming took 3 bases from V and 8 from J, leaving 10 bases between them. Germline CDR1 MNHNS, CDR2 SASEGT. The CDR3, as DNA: TGTGCCAGCAGTGAGGGCCGAGCCGGCTACACCTTC. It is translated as CASSEGRAGYTF.

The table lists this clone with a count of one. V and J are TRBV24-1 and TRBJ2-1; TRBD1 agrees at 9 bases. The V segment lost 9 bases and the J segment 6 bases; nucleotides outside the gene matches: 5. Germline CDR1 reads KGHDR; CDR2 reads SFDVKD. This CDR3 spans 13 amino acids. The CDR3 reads CATGGTGFNEQFF. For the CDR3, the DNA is TGTGCCACCGGGGGGACAGGGTTCAATGAGCAGTTCTTC.

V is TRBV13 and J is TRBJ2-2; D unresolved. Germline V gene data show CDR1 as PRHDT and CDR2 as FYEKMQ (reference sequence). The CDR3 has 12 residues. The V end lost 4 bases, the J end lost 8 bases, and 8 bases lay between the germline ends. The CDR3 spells CASSWVPGELFF. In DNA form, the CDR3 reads TGTGCCAGCAGCTGGGTGCCAGGGGAGCTGTTTTTT.

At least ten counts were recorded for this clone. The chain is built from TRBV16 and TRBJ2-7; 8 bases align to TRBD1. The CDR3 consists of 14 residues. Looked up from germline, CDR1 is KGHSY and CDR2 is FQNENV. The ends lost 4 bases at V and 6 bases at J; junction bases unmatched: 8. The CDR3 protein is CASSPTGAGGEQYF. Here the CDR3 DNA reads TGTGCCAGCAGCCCGACAGGGGCCGGAGGCGAGCAGTACTTC.

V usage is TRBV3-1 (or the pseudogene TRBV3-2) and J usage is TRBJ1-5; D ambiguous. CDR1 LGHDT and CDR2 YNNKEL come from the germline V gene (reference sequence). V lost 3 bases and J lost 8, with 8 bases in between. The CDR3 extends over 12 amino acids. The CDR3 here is CASSQGVEPQHF. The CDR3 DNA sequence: TGTGCCAGCAGCCAGGGTGTTGAGCCCCAGCATTTT.

Here the CDR3 reads CASRFGPEYGYTF. The CDR3 DNA is TGTGCCAGTAGATTCGGGCCGGAGTATGGCTACACCTTC. The chain links TRBV19 to TRBJ1-2; D not resolved. CDR1 is LNHDA and CDR2 is SQIVND in the germline V gene (reference sequence). The CDR3 spans 13 residues. Trimming left V 6 bases short and J 5 bases short, with 13 bases between. Complete variable domain (other parts from reference TRBV19 and TRBJ1-2): DGGITQSPKYLFRKEGQNVTLSCEQNLNHDAMYWYRQDPGQGLRLIYYSQIVNDFQKGDIAEGYSVSREKKESFPLTVTSAQKNPTAFYLCASRFGPEYGYTFGSGTRLTVV.

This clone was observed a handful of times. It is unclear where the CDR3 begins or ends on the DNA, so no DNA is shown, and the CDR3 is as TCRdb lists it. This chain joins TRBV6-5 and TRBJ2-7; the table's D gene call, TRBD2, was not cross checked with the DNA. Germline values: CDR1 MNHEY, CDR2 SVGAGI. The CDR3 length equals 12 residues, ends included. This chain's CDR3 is CASTSGDYEQYF.

The CDR3 DNA reads as TGTGCCAGCAGCACAGAAGGAGGGGGAGAGACCCAGTACTTC. Translation gives CASSTEGGGETQYF. V and J are TRBV9 and TRBJ2-5; D could derive from TRBD1 or TRBD2 (6 bases each). Germline CDR1 and CDR2: SGDLS and YYNGEE. CDR3 size: 14 residues. The germline V and J ends were trimmed by 4 bases and 4 bases, with 14 bases remaining between them.

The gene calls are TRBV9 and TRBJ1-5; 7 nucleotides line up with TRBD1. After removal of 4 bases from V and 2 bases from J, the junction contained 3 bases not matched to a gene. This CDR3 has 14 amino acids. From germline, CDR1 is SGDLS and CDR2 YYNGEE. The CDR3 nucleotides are TGTGCCAGCAGCTCTACAGGGGGCAATCAGCCCCAGCATTTT. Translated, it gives CASSSTGGNQPQHF.

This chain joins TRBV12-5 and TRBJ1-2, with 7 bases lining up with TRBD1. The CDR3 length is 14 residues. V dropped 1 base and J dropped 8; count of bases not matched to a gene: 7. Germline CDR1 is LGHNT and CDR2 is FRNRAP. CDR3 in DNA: TGTGCTAGTGGTTTGGGGCGACAGGGCGGAGGCTACACCTTC. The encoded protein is CASGLGRQGGGYTF. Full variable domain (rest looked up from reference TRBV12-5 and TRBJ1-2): DARVTQTPRHKVTEMGQEVTMRCQPILGHNTVFWYRQTMMQGLELLAYFRNRAPLDDSGMPKDRFSAEMPDATLATLKIQPSEPRDSAVYFCASGLGRQGGGYTFGSGTRLTVV.

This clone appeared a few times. CDR3 DNA sequence: TGTGCCAGCAGCCCGGGACTAGACTACGAGCAGTACTTC. It encodes CASSPGLDYEQYF. The chain carries TRBV7-6 and TRBJ2-7; 8 positions match TRBD2. CDR1 SGHVS and CDR2 FNYEAQ come from the germline V gene. This CDR3 comprises 13 residues. The V segment lost 5 bases and the J segment 3 bases; nucleotides outside the gene matches: 3.

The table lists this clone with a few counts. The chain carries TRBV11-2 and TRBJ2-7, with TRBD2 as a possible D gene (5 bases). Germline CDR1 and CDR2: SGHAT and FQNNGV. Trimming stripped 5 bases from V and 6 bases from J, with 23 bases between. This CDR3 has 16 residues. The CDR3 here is CASSRRPPGLRPEQYF. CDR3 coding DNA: TGTGCCAGCAGCCGACGCCCCCCTGGACTGCGCCCCGAGCAGTACTTC.

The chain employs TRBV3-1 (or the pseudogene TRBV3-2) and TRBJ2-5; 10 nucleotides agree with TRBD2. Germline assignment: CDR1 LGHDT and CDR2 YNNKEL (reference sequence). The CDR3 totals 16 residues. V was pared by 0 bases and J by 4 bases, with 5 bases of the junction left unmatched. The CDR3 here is CASSQDPSGGRETQYF. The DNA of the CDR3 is TGTGCCAGCAGCCAAGATCCTAGCGGGGGTCGAGAGACCCAGTACTTC.

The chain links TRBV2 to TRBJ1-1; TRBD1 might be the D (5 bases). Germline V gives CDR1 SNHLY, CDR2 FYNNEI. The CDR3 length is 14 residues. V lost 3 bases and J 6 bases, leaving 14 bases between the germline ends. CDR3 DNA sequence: TGTGCCAGCAGTGATAGGGGCAGGTGGGCTGAAGCTTTCTTT. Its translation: CASSDRGRWAEAFF.

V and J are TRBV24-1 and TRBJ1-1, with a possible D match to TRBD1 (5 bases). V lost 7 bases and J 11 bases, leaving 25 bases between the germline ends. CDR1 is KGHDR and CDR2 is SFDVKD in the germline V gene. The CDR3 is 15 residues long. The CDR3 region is CATSPGGTPGIGAFF. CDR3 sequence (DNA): TGTGCCACCAGCCCCGGGGGGACTCCGGGGATAGGCGCTTTCTTT.

The CDR3 region has the DNA TGTGCCAGCAGCTCTATTATACACCCCTACGAGCAGTACTTC. As protein: CASSSIIHPYEQYF. V usage is TRBV3-1 (or the pseudogene TRBV3-2) and J usage is TRBJ2-5; D unclear. The last part of the DNA fits TRBJ2-7 better; the J call may be wrong. From germline, CDR1 is LGHDT and CDR2 YNNKEL (reference sequence). The CDR3 is 14 residues long.

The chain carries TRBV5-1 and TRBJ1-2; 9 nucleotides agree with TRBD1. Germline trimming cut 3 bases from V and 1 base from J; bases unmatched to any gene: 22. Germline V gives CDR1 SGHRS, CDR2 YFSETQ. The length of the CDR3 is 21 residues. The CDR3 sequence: CASSSPGQGVSASQYNYGYTF. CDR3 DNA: TGCGCCAGCAGCTCACCGGGACAGGGAGTTTCTGCCTCACAGTATAACTATGGCTACACCTTC.

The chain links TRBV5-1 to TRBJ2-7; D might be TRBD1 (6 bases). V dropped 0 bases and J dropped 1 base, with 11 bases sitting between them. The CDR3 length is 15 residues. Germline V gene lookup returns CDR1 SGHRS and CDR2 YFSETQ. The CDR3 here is CASSLVDSASYEQYF. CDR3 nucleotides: TGCGCCAGCAGCTTGGTGGACAGCGCTTCCTACGAGCAGTACTTC.